Reported below is one T cell receptor (beta chain). Assay used: immunoSEQ multiplex PCR; TCRdb lists only in-frame clones, some missing. The sample has over 100,000 clones; more than 65% are singletons. The germline gives CDR1 MNHEY, CDR2 SVGAGI. The CDR3 is made up of 15 amino acids. J lost 4 bases, V lost 6 bases, and 3 bases had no gene match. The entry originates in a study of blood T cell repertoires in COVID-19. The overall study: Acute and convalescent COVID-19 specimens originated in the United States, Italy and Spain.

This sequence joins TRBV6-5 and TRBJ2-3; 14 bases are shared with TRBD2. The receptor was derived from a woman aged 80 or over with active or convalescent COVID-19. The specimen was peripheral blood. Written as DNA, the CDR3 is TGTGCCAGCAGGGAGGGACTAGCGGGAGCAGATACGCAGTATTTT. Protein sequence: CASREGLAGADTQYF.